This TCR beta chain originates from a study of blood T cell repertoires in COVID-19. Germline lookup yields CDR1 WNHNN and CDR2 SYGVQD (reference sequence). The junction had 8 bases not matched to a gene; V was cut back by 4 bases and J by 5 bases. The CDR3 consists of 14 residues. Generated by immunoSEQ multiplex PCR, the TCRdb table keeps only in-frame clones and is missing some. This table has about 160,000 clones, over 80% appearing once. The source is a woman in her fifties or sixties with acute or convalescent COVID-19. Sequenced material: peripheral blood. The gene calls are TRBV10-1 and TRBJ2-7; 7 positions match TRBD1. This chain's CDR3 is CASSVGRGTDEQYF. The CDR3 nucleotides read TGCGCCAGCAGTGTCGGCAGGGGGACGGACGAGCAGTACTTC.